Included here is one T cell receptor (beta chain) sequence, with context. The data derive from a study of shared clonotypes between healthy human individuals. On the study more broadly: The donor group consisted of a couple of women and a few men, aged 18 to 49.

Data came from immunoSEQ multiplex PCR; TCRdb stores just in-frame clones and leaves some out. This sample carries about 2.1 million clones, 85% to 95% of them seen once, and the ten largest clones take under 2%. Naive CD8 cells lacked CD45RO and underwent positive selection for CCR7, leaving out terminally differentiated effector memory CD45RA+ cells. The sequence was collected from a man younger than 35 in good health. Some clones in this sample may be carry-over from other donors' samples. Sequenced input: naive CD8+ T cells from PBMCs.

The CDR3 loop reads CASSEAPPGLAGGRGNEQFF. CDR3 sequence (DNA): TGTGCCAGCAGTGAAGCGCCCCCGGGACTAGCGGGAGGGAGGGGCAATGAGCAGTTCTTC. The rearrangement uses TRBV6-1 and TRBJ2-1; 16 bases agree with TRBD2. The germline V gene encodes CDR1 MNHNS and CDR2 SASEGT. V was clipped by 0 bases and J by 6 bases; unmatched bases: 11. The CDR3 covers 20 residues.